The clone carrying this T cell receptor beta chain has just a few counts. V was clipped by 3 bases and J by 4 bases, with 10 bases between them. CDR3 size: 13 residues. The germline V gene has CDR1 LGHNA and CDR2 YSLEER. The assay was immunoSEQ multiplex PCR, and TCRdb's table has in-frame clones only and misses some. The repertoire holds about 200,000 clones, 80% to 90% seen once, with over 9.5% in the top ten. This record belongs to a study of blood T cell repertoires in COVID-19. This sequence joins TRBV4-3 and TRBJ2-7; D may be TRBD2 (5 bases). The sample comprised PBMCs or T cells enriched from blood (not recorded which). The TCR comes from a man between 40 and 49 years old who had recovered from COVID-19. The CDR3 DNA reads TGCGCCAGCAGCCAGGGAGCCTTTTACGAGCAGTACTTC. Its translation: CASSQGAFYEQYF.